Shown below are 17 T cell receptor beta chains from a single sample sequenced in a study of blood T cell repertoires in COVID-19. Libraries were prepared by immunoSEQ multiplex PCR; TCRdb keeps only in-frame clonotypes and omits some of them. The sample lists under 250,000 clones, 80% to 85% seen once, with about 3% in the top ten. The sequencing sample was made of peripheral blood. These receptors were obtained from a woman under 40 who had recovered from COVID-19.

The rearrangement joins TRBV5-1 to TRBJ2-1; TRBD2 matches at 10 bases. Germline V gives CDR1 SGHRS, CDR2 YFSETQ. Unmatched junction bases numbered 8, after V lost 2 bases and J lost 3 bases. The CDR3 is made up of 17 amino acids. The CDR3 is CASSLTGTSAFYNEQFF. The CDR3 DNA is TGCGCCAGCAGCTTAACCGGGACTAGCGCTTTCTACAATGAGCAGTTCTTC.

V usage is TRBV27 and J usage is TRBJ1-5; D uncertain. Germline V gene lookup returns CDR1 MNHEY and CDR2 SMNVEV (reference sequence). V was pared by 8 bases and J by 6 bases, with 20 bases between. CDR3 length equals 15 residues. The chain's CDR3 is CASLPETGGRQPQHF. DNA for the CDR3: TGTGCCAGCCTGCCTGAGACGGGCGGGCGTCAGCCCCAGCATTTT.

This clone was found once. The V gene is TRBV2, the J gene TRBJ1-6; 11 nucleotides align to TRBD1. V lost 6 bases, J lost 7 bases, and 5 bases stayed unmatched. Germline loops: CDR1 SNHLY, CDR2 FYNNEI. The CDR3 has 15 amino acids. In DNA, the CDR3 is TGTGCCAGCAGAGGACAGGGGGCAGAGAATTCACCCCTCCACTTT. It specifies CASRGQGAENSPLHF. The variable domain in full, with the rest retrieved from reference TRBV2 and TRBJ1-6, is EPEVTQTPSHQVTQMGQEVILRCVPISNHLYFYWYRQILGQKVEFLVSFYNNEISEKSEIFDDQFSVERPDGSNFTLKIRSTKLEDSAMYFCASRGQGAENSPLHFGNGTRLTVT.

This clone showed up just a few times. The CDR3 region is CASSSSGLAGVETQYF. The CDR3 DNA reads TGTGCCAGTAGTTCATCAGGACTAGCGGGAGTGGAGACCCAGTACTTC. The rearrangement links TRBV19 to TRBJ2-5, with TRBD2 matching 13 bases. This CDR3 region has 16 residues. Looked up from germline, CDR1 is LNHDA and CDR2 is SQIVND (reference sequence). J was trimmed by 5 bases and V by 5 bases; bases with no gene match: 8. The entire variable domain, with the rest obtained from reference TRBV19 and TRBJ2-5, is as follows: DGGITQSPKYLFRKEGQNVTLSCEQNLNHDAMYWYRQDPGQGLRLIYYSQIVNDFQKGDIAEGYSVSREKKESFPLTVTSAQKNPTAFYLCASSSSGLAGVETQYFGPGTRLLVL.

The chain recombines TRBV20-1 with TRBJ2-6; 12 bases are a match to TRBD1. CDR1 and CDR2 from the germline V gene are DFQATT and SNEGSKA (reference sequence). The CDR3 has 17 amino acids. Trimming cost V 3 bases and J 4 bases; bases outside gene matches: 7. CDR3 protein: CSASPGQGAPGANVLTF. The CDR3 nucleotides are TGCAGTGCTAGTCCGGGACAGGGGGCGCCCGGGGCCAACGTCCTGACTTTC.

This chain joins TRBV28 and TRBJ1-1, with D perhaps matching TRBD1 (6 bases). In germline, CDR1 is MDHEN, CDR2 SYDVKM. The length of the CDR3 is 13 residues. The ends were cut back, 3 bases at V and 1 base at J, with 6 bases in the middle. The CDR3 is CASSLDRNTEAFF. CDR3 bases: TGTGCCAGCAGTTTGGACAGGAACACTGAAGCTTTCTTT.

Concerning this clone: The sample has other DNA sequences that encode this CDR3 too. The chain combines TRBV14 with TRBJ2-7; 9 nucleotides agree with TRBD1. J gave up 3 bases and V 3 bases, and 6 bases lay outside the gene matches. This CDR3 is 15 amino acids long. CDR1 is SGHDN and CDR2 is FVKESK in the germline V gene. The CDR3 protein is CASSQGTGNLYEQYF. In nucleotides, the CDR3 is TGTGCCAGCAGCCAGGGGACAGGGAACCTCTACGAGCAGTACTTC.

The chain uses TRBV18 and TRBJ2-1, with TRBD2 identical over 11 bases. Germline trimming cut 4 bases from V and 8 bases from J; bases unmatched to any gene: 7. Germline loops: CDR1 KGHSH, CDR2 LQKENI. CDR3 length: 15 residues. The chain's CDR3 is CASSLLAGVGDEQFF. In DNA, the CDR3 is TGTGCCAGCTCACTACTAGCGGGAGTTGGGGATGAGCAGTTCTTC. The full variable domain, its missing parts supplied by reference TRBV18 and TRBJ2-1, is NAGVMQNPRHLVRRRGQEARLRCSPMKGHSHVYWYRQLPEEGLKFMVYLQKENIIDESGMPKERFSAEFPKEGPSILRIQQVVRGDSAAYFCASSLLAGVGDEQFFGPGTRLTVL.

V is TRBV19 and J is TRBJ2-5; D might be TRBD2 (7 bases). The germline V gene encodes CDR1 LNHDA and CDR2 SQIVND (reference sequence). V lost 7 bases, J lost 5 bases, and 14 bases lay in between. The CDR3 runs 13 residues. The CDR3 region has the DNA TGTGCCAGTACCCCGGGGGGCCGGGAGACCCAGTACTTC. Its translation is CASTPGGRETQYF. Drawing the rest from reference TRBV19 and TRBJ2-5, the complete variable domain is DGGITQSPKYLFRKEGQNVTLSCEQNLNHDAMYWYRQDPGQGLRLIYYSQIVNDFQKGDIAEGYSVSREKKESFPLTVTSAQKNPTAFYLCASTPGGRETQYFGPGTRLLVL.

The CDR3 sequence is CASQGRVGRSYEQYF. The CDR3 region has the DNA TGTGCCAGCCAGGGTCGGGTAGGACGATCCTACGAGCAGTACTTC. The chain has TRBV2 and TRBJ2-7; D is perhaps TRBD1 (5 bases). Trimming shortened V by 8 bases and J by 1 base, and 18 bases separated the two germline ends. The CDR3 consists of 15 residues. CDR1 is SNHLY and CDR2 is FYNNEI in the germline V gene. The whole variable domain, filled in from reference TRBV2 and TRBJ2-7, reads EPEVTQTPSHQVTQMGQEVILRCVPISNHLYFYWYRQILGQKVEFLVSFYNNEISEKSEIFDDQFSVERPDGSNFTLKIRSTKLEDSAMYFCASQGRVGRSYEQYFGPGTRLTVT.

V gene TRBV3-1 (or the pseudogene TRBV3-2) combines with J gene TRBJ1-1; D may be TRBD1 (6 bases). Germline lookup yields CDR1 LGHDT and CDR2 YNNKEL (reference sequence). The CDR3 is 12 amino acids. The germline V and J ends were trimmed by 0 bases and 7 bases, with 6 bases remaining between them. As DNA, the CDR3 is TGTGCCAGCAGCCAAGACAGGGGTGAAGCTTTCTTT. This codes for CASSQDRGEAFF.

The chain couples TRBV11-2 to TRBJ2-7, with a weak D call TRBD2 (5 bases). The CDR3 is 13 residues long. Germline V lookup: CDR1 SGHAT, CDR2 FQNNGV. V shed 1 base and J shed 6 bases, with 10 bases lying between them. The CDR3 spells CASSLVVGVEQYF. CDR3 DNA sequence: TGTGCCAGCAGCTTAGTTGTGGGAGTCGAGCAGTACTTC. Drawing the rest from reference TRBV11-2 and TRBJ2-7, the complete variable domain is EAGVAQSPRYKIIEKRQSVAFWCNPISGHATLYWYQQILGQGPKLLIQFQNNGVVDDSQLPKDRFSAERLKGVDSTLKIQPAKLEDSAVYLCASSLVVGVEQYFGPGTRLTVT.

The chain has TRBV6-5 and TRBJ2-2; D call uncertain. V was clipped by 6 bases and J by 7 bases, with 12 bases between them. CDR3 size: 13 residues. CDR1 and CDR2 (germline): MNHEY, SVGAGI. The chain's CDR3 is CASSQRQVGELFF. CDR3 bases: TGTGCCAGCAGCCAACGGCAGGTCGGGGAGCTGTTTTTT.

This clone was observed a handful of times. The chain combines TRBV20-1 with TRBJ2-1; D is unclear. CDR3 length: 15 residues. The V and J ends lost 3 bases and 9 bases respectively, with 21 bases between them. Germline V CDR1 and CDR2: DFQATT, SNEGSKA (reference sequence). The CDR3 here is CSASLASKRSGEQFF. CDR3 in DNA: TGCAGTGCTAGTCTTGCCAGTAAAAGGTCGGGTGAGCAGTTCTTC.

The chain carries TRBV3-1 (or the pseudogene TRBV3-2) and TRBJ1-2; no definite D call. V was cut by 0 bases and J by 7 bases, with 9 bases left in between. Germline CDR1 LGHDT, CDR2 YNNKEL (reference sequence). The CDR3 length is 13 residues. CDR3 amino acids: CASSQDGAGGYTF. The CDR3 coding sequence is TGTGCCAGCAGCCAAGACGGAGCCGGTGGCTACACCTTC.

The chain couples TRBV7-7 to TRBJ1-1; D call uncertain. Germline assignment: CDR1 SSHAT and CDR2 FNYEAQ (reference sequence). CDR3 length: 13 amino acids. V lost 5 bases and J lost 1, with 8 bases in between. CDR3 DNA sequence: TGTGCCAGCAGCCGAGGTCAGAACACTGAAGCTTTCTTT. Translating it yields CASSRGQNTEAFF.

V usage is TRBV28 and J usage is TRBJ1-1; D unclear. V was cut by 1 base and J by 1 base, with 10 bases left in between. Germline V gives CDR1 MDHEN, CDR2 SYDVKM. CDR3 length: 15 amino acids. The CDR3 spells CASSLFAAGNTEAFF. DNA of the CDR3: TGTGCCAGCAGTTTATTCGCTGCAGGGAACACTGAAGCTTTCTTT.